The 13 T cell receptor beta chains below were found in one sample sequenced in a study of graft-versus-host responses after intestinal transplantation. Sequenced by immunoSEQ multiplex PCR; TCRdb stores in-frame clones only, minus some. The sample consists of 55,000 to 70,000 clones, 91% of them appearing once. The source was PBMCs, collected approximately 120 days after intestinal transplantation. Receptors originate from a human patient who received an intestinal transplant, so some T cells may come from the graft donor.

This clone has a handful of counts. The chain has TRBV23-1 and TRBJ1-1; no clear D gene. TRBV23-1 is given ORF status, its function remaining uncertain. V dropped 7 bases and J dropped 11 bases, with 11 bases sitting between them. The CDR3 sequence is 10 residues long. CDR3 nucleotides: TGCGCCAGCATAGAGGGAAAGGCTTTCTTT. Amino acids: CASIEGKAFF.

V usage is TRBV10-3 and J usage is TRBJ2-7; D is perhaps TRBD2 (6 bases). Trimming took off 3 bases at V and 3 bases at J, with 18 bases between the two ends. This CDR3 region has 16 residues. CDR1 is ENHRY and CDR2 is SYGVKD in the germline V gene. CDR3 nucleotides: TGTGCCATCAGTGAAACCCGGGAGTCCTTCCTCTACGAGCAGTACTTC. Translated, it gives CAISETRESFLYEQYF.

The chain is built from TRBV1 and TRBJ1-2; the table's TRBD1 call for D was not verified on the DNA. TRBV1 is tagged as a pseudogene. This CDR3 has 12 amino acids. The CDR3 DNA sequence: TGCACCAGCAGCGCCAACAGGGAAGGCTACACCTTC. This encodes CTSSANREGYTF.

This clone has a handful of counts. In DNA, the CDR3 is TGTGCCAGCAGTTCCCTTAACAGGGGCCACGAGCAGTACTTC. Amino acid sequence: CASSSLNRGHEQYF. The V gene is TRBV28, the J gene TRBJ2-7; 7 nucleotides agree with TRBD1. The germline V gene has CDR1 MDHEN and CDR2 SYDVKM. V lost 4 bases to trimming and J lost 5 bases; unmatched junction nucleotides: 8. CDR3 size: 14 residues.

This chain uses TRBV5-1 with TRBJ1-5, with D unresolved. The CDR3 sequence is 15 residues long. The germline V gene encodes CDR1 SGHRS and CDR2 YFSETQ. Trimming cost V 0 bases and J 2 bases, with 9 bases left between them. In nucleotides, the CDR3 is TGCGCCAGCAGCTTGGACGGACTTGGCAATCAGCCCCAGCATTTT. Its protein product is CASSLDGLGNQPQHF.

The J gene is TRBJ2-6, the V gene TRBV15; D unclear. Germline V lookup: CDR1 LNHNV, CDR2 YYDKDF (reference sequence). Trimming took off 5 bases at V and 4 bases at J, with 6 bases between the two ends. The CDR3 has 13 residues. DNA of the CDR3: TGTGCCACCAGCTCCGGGGGGGCCAACGTCCTGACTTTC. Residues: CATSSGGANVLTF.

The rearrangement links TRBV12-5 to TRBJ2-6, with D perhaps matching TRBD1 (6 bases). The V gene's germline CDR1 is LGHNT and CDR2 FRNRAP. V was shortened by 5 bases and J by 1 base, with 15 bases between the two germline ends. CDR3 size: 17 residues. The CDR3 region has the DNA TGTGCTAGTGGTAACGCTAGTACAGGGTCTGGGGCCAACGTCCTGACTTTC. It translates to CASGNASTGSGANVLTF.

This sequence joins TRBV5-8 and TRBJ1-4, with unresolved D. V was pared by 0 bases and J by 5 bases, with 11 bases between. Germline V lookup: CDR1 SGHTS, CDR2 YDEGEE. The CDR3 is 15 amino acids. DNA of the CDR3: TGTGCCAGCAGCTTGGCGACACCTTCCAATGAAAAACTGTTTTTT. Encoded protein: CASSLATPSNEKLFF.

The V gene is TRBV7-9, the J gene TRBJ2-1, with TRBD2 matching 14 bases. Germline-derived CDR1 and CDR2 are SEHNR and FQNEAQ (reference sequence). This CDR3 has 18 residues. With V trimmed by 5 bases and J by 3 bases, 9 bases remained unmatched. The CDR3 here is CASSPTSGGAQRYNEQFF. The CDR3 nucleotides are TGTGCCAGCAGCCCGACTAGCGGGGGGGCTCAGCGCTACAATGAGCAGTTCTTC.

The gene calls are TRBV7-9 and TRBJ2-1; 7 positions match TRBD2. The V gene end was trimmed by 0 bases and the J gene end by 7 bases; junction bases not matched to a gene: 12. The germline V gene encodes CDR1 SEHNR and CDR2 FQNEAQ (reference sequence). The length of the CDR3 is 17 residues. The CDR3 here is CASSLAFARELVNEQFF. The CDR3, as DNA: TGTGCCAGCAGCTTAGCGTTCGCGCGGGAGCTTGTGAATGAGCAGTTCTTC.

This chain uses TRBV5-1 with TRBJ2-5, with D perhaps matching TRBD1 (5 bases). The CDR3 is 15 amino acids. Germline CDR1 is SGHRS and CDR2 is YFSETQ. V was shortened by 0 bases and J by 7 bases, with 16 bases between the two germline ends. The CDR3 nucleotides read TGCGCCAGCAGCTTGGCTTCAGACAGAATATGGACCCAGTACTTC. Encoded protein: CASSLASDRIWTQYF.

This chain joins TRBV6-5 and TRBJ2-7; perhaps D is TRBD1 or TRBD2 (5 bases each). The CDR3 is 13 amino acids. Germline CDR1 reads MNHEY; CDR2 reads SVGAGI. Trimming removed 8 bases from V and 1 base from J, with 12 bases in between. The CDR3 nucleotides are TGTGCCAGCGGGTCGGGGCCATCCTACGAGCAGTACTTC. Translation gives CASGSGPSYEQYF.

The gene calls are TRBV5-6 and TRBJ2-3; perhaps TRBD2 as D (6 bases). Looked up from germline, CDR1 is SGHDT and CDR2 is YYEEEE. The CDR3 length is 13 residues. The CDR3 loop is CAFTTGGDYTQYF. Here the CDR3 DNA reads TGTGCTTTTACGACCGGCGGGGACTATACGCAGTATTTT.